Given below is one T cell receptor beta chain in context. The entry originates in a study of blood T cell repertoires in COVID-19. The repertoire was sequenced with immunoSEQ multiplex PCR; TCRdb's copy has only in-frame clones and lacks some. This table holds a few hundred thousand clones, around 81% found once. Trimming took off 1 base at V and 4 bases at J, with 11 bases between the two ends. This CDR3 spans 15 amino acids. CDR1 MNHNS and CDR2 SASEGT come from the germline V gene. The sequenced material came from PBMCs or T cells enriched from blood (not recorded which). This TCR came from a middle-aged man who had recovered from COVID-19. The chain combines TRBV6-1 with TRBJ2-1; the D is unclear. The CDR3 here is CASSEEQIPYNEQFF. The DNA of the CDR3 is TGTGCCAGCAGTGAAGAACAGATCCCATACAATGAGCAGTTCTTC.